This T cell receptor (beta chain) was recovered during a study of T cell repertoires in cytomegalovirus infection. Background on the study: Public TCR beta signatures provided an indication of both CMV infection and a matching HLA type.

This CDR3 is 16 amino acids long. V was clipped by 2 bases and J by 3 bases; unmatched bases: 7. Germline CDR1 and CDR2: ENHRY and SYGVKD. Overall study results and limits: Carriage of CMV together with the relevant HLA was identifiable through cumulative public TCR beta family frequency. Dominating the ex vivo response were HLA-C-restricted CMV-specific TCR beta clonotypes.

Concerning this clonotype itself: Its antigen is undetermined.

TCRdb processed the reads anew with MiXCR; each CDR3 protein has one entry. In the table there are nearly 450,000 distinct CDR3 sequences, approximately 31% of which are singletons. The clonotype comes from a human donor in good health (CMV status not recorded). Some clones in this sample may be carry-over from other donors' samples. The sequenced sample was PBMCs. This sequence joins TRBV10-3 and TRBJ2-3, with TRBD1 matching over 8 bases. CDR3 residues: CAISEPQGAGTDTQYF. The DNA for the CDR3 is TGTGCCATCAGTGAGCCCCAGGGGGCGGGAACAGATACGCAGTATTTT.